The rows below give T cell receptor beta chains drawn from one sample of a study of response to subunit inactivated influenza vaccine. One entry per CDR3 protein, called by TCRdb with MiXCR from the RT-PCR reads. Of about 650,000 distinct CDR3 sequences in the sample, less than 15% were seen once. This sample comprised PBMCs from blood, obtained 14 to 15 days before vaccination. These receptors all come from a man between 50 and 59 years old who received an inactivated influenza vaccine. Each CDR3 is given with its conserved first and last residue. Each record gives: clone size, V gene, J gene, D gene, CDR3 protein, CDR3 DNA. A D gene is named only where the DNA matches it firmly. Expanded clones get a size class; other rows say once, few or many, or leave the size out.

many	TRBV5-1	TRBJ1-6	.	CASSLAGNNSPLHF	TGCGCCAGCAGCTTGGCGGGGAACAATTCACCCCTCCACTTT
many	TRBV9	TRBJ2-1	TRBD2	CASSVGLAGVNEQFF	TGTGCCAGCAGCGTAGGGCTAGCGGGGGTCAATGAGCAGTTCTTC
.	TRBV29-1	TRBJ2-5	.	CSVRKSGETQYF	TGCAGCGTTAGAAAATCTGGCGAGACCCAGTACTTC
few	TRBV20-1	TRBJ2-1	TRBD2	CSARTRESYNEQFF	TGCAGTGCTAGGACGCGGGAGAGCTACAATGAGCAGTTCTTC
.	TRBV19	TRBJ2-4	TRBD1	CASRRQGDDIQYF	TGTGCCAGTAGGAGACAGGGAGATGACATTCAGTACTTC
many	TRBV20-1	TRBJ1-6	.	CSARAPAGRNSPLHF	TGCAGTGCTAGAGCGCCGGCAGGCCGGAATTCACCCCTCCACTTT
.	TRBV6-2/TRBV6-3	TRBJ2-7	.	CASSYGVYEQYF	TGTGCCAGCAGTTATGGCGTCTACGAGCAGTACTTC
.	TRBV4-1	TRBJ1-1	.	CASSQDWGNTEAFF	TGCGCCAGCAGCCAAGATTGGGGAAACACTGAAGCTTTCTTT
.	TRBV29-1	TRBJ2-7	.	CSAKGGSEYEQYF	TGCAGCGCTAAGGGAGGTAGCGAGTACGAGCAGTACTTC
few	TRBV29-1	TRBJ2-1	.	CSVGGGAPAYNEQFF	TGCAGCGTTGGGGGCGGGGCGCCTGCCTACAATGAGCAGTTCTTC
few	TRBV28	TRBJ2-7	TRBD2	CASSDRQGGRAYEQYF	TGTGCCAGCAGTGACCGCCAGGGCGGGAGGGCCTACGAGCAGTACTTC
few	TRBV20-1	TRBJ2-7	TRBD1	CSARDKKGDRVDYEQYF	TGCAGTGCTAGAGATAAAAAGGGGGACAGGGTCGACTACGAGCAGTACTTC
.	TRBV7-2	TRBJ1-1	.	CASSQRRGANTEAFF	TGTGCCAGCAGCCAACGACGGGGGGCTAACACTGAAGCTTTCTTT
many	TRBV29-1	TRBJ2-7	.	CSIRDNYEQYF	TGCAGCATCCGGGACAACTACGAGCAGTACTTC
many	TRBV12-3/TRBV12-4	TRBJ1-2	TRBD1	CASSFEAGGNGYTF	TGTGCCAGCAGTTTCGAGGCAGGGGGAAATGGCTACACCTTC
.	TRBV4-3	TRBJ2-7	.	CASSQESIGGYEQYF	TGCGCCAGCAGCCAAGAGTCGATCGGGGGCTACGAGCAGTACTTC
.	TRBV5-6	TRBJ2-5	.	CASSERAGRDQETQYF	TGTGCCAGCAGCGAAAGGGCAGGGAGAGACCAAGAGACCCAGTACTTC
.	TRBV4-1	TRBJ2-2	TRBD2	CASSQLAGANTGELFF	TGCGCCAGCAGCCAGCTAGCGGGAGCGAACACCGGGGAGCTGTTTTTT
few	TRBV12-3/TRBV12-4	TRBJ2-3	TRBD2	CASSPGTSVATQYF	TGTGCCAGCAGTCCAGGGACTAGCGTTGCTACGCAGTATTTT
.	TRBV3-1	TRBJ2-1	.	CASSQDPQGGFEQFF	TGTGCCAGCAGCCAAGATCCCCAGGGAGGATTTGAGCAGTTCTTC
.	TRBV6-1	TRBJ2-3	TRBD2	CASRPKRGGQDTQYF	TGTGCCAGCAGACCTAAGCGGGGGGGCCAGGATACGCAGTATTTT
few	TRBV6-5	TRBJ2-7	TRBD1	CASSYSRDSYEQYF	TGTGCCAGCAGTTACTCCCGGGACAGCTACGAGCAGTACTTC